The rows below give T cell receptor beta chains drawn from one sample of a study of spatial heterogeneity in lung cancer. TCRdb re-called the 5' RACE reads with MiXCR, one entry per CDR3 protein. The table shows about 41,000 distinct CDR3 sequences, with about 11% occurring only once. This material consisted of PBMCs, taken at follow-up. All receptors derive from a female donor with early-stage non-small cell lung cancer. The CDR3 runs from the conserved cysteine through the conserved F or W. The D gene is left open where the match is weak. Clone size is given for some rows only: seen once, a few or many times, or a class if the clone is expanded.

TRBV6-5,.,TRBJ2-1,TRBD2,TGTGCCAGCAGTCATAGCGGGGGGGAAATTTACAATGAGCAGTTCTTC,CASSHSGGEIYNEQFF
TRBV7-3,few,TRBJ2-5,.,TGTGCCAGCAGCACGTCCGGGCCTCGGGAGACCCAGTACTTC,CASSTSGPRETQYF
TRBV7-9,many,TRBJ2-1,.,TGTGCCAGCAGCTTATGGGATGAGCAGTTCTTC,CASSLWDEQFF
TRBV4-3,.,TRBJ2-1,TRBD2,TGCGCCAGCAGCCAAGATGGACTAGCGGGTACGAATGAGCAGTTCTTC,CASSQDGLAGTNEQFF
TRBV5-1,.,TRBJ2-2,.,TGCGCCAGCAGCTTGGTCGGTAACGCGAACACCGGGGAGCTGTTTTTT,CASSLVGNANTGELFF
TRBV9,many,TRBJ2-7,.,TGTGCCAGCAGCGTAACGGGAAACTCCTACGAGCAGTACTTC,CASSVTGNSYEQYF
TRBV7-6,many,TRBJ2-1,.,TGTGCCAGCAGCCTCCGGTCCTACAATGAGCAGTTCTTC,CASSLRSYNEQFF
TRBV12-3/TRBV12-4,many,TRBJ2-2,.,TGTGCCAGCAAGTGGGGCAGTACAAACACCGGGGAGCTGTTTTTT,CASKWGSTNTGELFF
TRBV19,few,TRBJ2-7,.,TGTGCCAGTAGTACCAGGGGAGGGTCCGAGCAGTACTTC,CASSTRGGSEQYF
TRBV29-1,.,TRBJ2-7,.,TGCAGCGTAAAGGGGGGTAGCTCCTACGAGCAGTACTTC,CSVKGGSSYEQYF
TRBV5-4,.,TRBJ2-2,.,TGTGCCAGCAGCTTTTTTCAGGGGCTTGGCACCGGGGAGCTGTTTTTT,CASSFFQGLGTGELFF
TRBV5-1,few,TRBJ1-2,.,TGCGCCAGCAGCCGTACAGGGAAATATGGCTACACCTTC,CASSRTGKYGYTF
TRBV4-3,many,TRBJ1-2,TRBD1,TGCGCCAGCAGCCAGCTTAGACAGGGCAGAATCGATGGCTACACCTTC,CASSQLRQGRIDGYTF
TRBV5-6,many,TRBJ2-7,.,TGTGCCAGCAGCGGAGGGTTTGAGCAGTACTTC,CASSGGFEQYF
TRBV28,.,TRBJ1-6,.,TGTGCCAGCAGTTCCCACGCGGAGAATTCACCCCTCCACTTT,CASSSHAENSPLHF
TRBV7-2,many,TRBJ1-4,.,TGTGCCAGCAGCCCAAGCGGGTCACCAACTAATGAAAAACTGTTTTTT,CASSPSGSPTNEKLFF
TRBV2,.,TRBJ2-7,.,TGTGCCAGCAGTGAAGCGAGGGGATCCTACGAGCAGTACTTC,CASSEARGSYEQYF
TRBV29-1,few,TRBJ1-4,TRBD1,TGCAGCGTTGAAGATCGACAGGGTCCAACTAATGAAAAACTGTTTTTT,CSVEDRQGPTNEKLFF
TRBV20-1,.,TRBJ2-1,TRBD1,TGCAGTGTCATTTGGGACAGGGGATACAATGAGCAGTTCTTC,CSVIWDRGYNEQFF
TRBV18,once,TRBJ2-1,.,TGTGCCAGCTCACCTTTTGTGGGGGACGGGGGGCACAATGAGCAGTTCTTC,CASSPFVGDGGHNEQFF
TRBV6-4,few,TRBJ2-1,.,TGTGCCAGCAGTGACGTGGCAGGCAAGCAGTTCTTC,CASSDVAGKQFF
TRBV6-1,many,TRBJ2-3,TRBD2,TGTGCCAGCAGTGAATATAGCGGGGTGGAAGATACGCAGTATTTT,CASSEYSGVEDTQYF
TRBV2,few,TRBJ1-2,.,TGTGCCAGCAGTGGAGGGCAGACCTTCGGCGGCTACACCTTC,CASSGGQTFGGYTF
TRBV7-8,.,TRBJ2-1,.,TGTGCCAGCAGTCAGACTAGTCAATCCTACAATGAGCAGTTCTTC,CASSQTSQSYNEQFF
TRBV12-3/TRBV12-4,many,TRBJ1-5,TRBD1,TGTGCCAGCAGTCCGCGGACAGGGGCCCAGCCCCAGCATTTT,CASSPRTGAQPQHF
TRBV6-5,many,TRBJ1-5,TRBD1,TGTGCCAGCAGTCCCAGACCCCCGAGACAGGGAAGTCAGCCCCAGCATTTT,CASSPRPPRQGSQPQHF
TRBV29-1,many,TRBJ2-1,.,TGCAGCGTTGAAGACTTCATTGGGGACAATGAGCAGTTCTTC,CSVEDFIGDNEQFF
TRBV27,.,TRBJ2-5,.,TGTGCCAGCAGTTTGTTCCCGGGGCGCGGAGAGACCCAGTACTTC,CASSLFPGRGETQYF
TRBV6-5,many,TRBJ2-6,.,TGTGCCAGCAGTTACTCACCCCCTTCTGGGGCCAACGTCCTGACTTTC,CASSYSPPSGANVLTF
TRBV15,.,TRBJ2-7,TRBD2,TGTGCCACCAGCAGCCTAGCGGGGAGAGGAGGCCTCTACGAGCAGTACTTC,CATSSLAGRGGLYEQYF
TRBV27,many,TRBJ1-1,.,TGTGCCAGCACCTTCTTGGGGGGGGCGGACACTGAAGCTTTCTTT,CASTFLGGADTEAFF
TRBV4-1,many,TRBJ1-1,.,TGCGCCAGCAGCCAGTTAGAGAGATCGGGCACTGAAGCTTTCTTT,CASSQLERSGTEAFF
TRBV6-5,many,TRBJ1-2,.,TGTGCCAGCAGTTACCTCCAGGGGAATGGCTACACCTTC,CASSYLQGNGYTF
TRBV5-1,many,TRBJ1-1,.,TGCGCCAGCAGCTTGGAGCCAGGGACGAACACTGAAGCTTTCTTT,CASSLEPGTNTEAFF
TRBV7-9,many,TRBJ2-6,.,TGTGCCAGCAGCTTAATGGTCAGGCCCAGCTCTGGGGCCAACGTCCTGACTTTC,CASSLMVRPSSGANVLTF
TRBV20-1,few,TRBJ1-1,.,TGCAGTGCCCGCTCGTCGGGGGGTACTGAAGCTTTCTTT,CSARSSGGTEAFF
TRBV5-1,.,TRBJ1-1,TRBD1,TGCGCCAGCAGGGAACAGGGGGCACCTACTGAAGCTTTCTTT,CASREQGAPTEAFF
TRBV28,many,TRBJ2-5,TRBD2,TGTGCCAGCAGTCCACTCGGGGGGGCCGAGACCCAGTACTTC,CASSPLGGAETQYF
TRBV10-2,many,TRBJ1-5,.,TGCGCCAGCTCCCCAGGGAGCAATCAGCCCCAGCATTTT,CASSPGSNQPQHF
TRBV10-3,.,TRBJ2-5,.,TGTGCCATCAGCGAGGGACGAGGCTTGTTGGAGACCCAGTACTTC,CAISEGRGLLETQYF
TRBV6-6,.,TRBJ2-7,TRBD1,TGTGCCAGCAGTTACACAGGGACAGTCTACGAGCAGTACTTC,CASSYTGTVYEQYF